The rows below give T cell receptor beta chains drawn from one sample of a study of OX40 agonist ivuxolimab in advanced cancers. Sequencing was performed with immunoSEQ multiplex PCR; in TCRdb, only in-frame clones are kept and a portion is missing. The sample consists of 35,000 to 45,000 clones, approximately 89% of them appearing once. Sample: CD4+ or CD8+ T cells sorted from blood, taken in a trial of the OX40 agonist ivuxolimab. Source of these receptors: an adult with an advanced solid tumor such as melanoma, head and neck, liver or kidney cancer. The CDR3 runs from the conserved cysteine through the conserved F or W. The D gene is left open where the match is weak. Size is omitted from some rows. Given values are once, few, many or a class for expanded clones.

j_call,clone_size,d_call,v_call,cdr3_aa,cdr3_nt
TRBJ2-1,-,-,TRBV9,CASSIELGEQFF,TGTGCCAGCAGCATAGAACTAGGTGAGCAGTTCTTC
TRBJ2-7,-,-,TRBV28,CASSFWSSYEQYF,TGTGCCAGCAGTTTCTGGTCGAGCTACGAGCAGTACTTC
TRBJ1-3,-,-,TRBV6-5,CASRSAGNTIYF,TGTGCCAGCAGGAGTGCTGGAAACACCATATATTTT
TRBJ2-7,-,TRBD1,TRBV29-1,CSITGTGVDEQYF,TGCAGCATAACCGGGACAGGGGTCGACGAGCAGTACTTC
TRBJ2-7,-,TRBD2,TRBV11-3,CASRTGLAGSEQYF,TGTGCCAGCAGAACGGGACTAGCGGGATCCGAGCAGTACTTC
TRBJ1-5,-,-,TRBV19,CASILDSYSNQPQHF,TGTGCCAGTATACTCGACAGTTATAGCAATCAGCCCCAGCATTTT
TRBJ2-7,-,-,TRBV11-2,CASSYLGGTQEQYF,TGTGCCAGCAGCTATCTGGGGGGAACTCAAGAGCAGTACTTC
TRBJ2-1,-,-,TRBV5-6,CASSLAARSDEQFF,TGTGCCAGCAGCTTGGCCGCTAGATCCGATGAGCAGTTCTTC
TRBJ2-2,-,-,TRBV11-3,CASSLVRATGELFF,TGTGCCAGCAGCCTCGTCCGGGCGACCGGGGAGCTGTTTTTT
TRBJ1-2,-,-,TRBV5-8,CASSLGRGARGYTF,TGTGCCAGCAGCTTGGGTCGGGGGGCGCGAGGCTACACCTTC
TRBJ2-3,-,TRBD2,TRBV5-1,CASSLSGSSSDTQYF,TGCGCCAGCAGCTTGAGCGGGAGTTCATCAGATACGCAGTATTTT
TRBJ1-1,-,-,TRBV15,CATSRDPGTEAFF,TGTGCCACCAGCAGAGATCCGGGAACTGAAGCTTTCTTT
TRBJ2-3,-,TRBD1,TRBV7-9,CASSYRQGLSTDTQYF,TGTGCCAGCAGCTACCGACAGGGCTTAAGCACAGATACGCAGTATTTT
TRBJ1-4,-,-,TRBV29-1,CSVGVREKLFF,TGCAGCGTGGGGGTAAGGGAAAAACTGTTTTTT
TRBJ2-5,-,-,TRBV23-1,CASSQSRELETQYF,TGCGCCAGCAGTCAATCCAGGGAGTTGGAGACCCAGTACTTC
TRBJ2-3,-,-,TRBV7-9,CVSTWSLTVSDTQYF,TGTGTCAGCACCTGGTCCCTCACGGTTTCAGATACGCAGTATTTT
TRBJ2-5,-,TRBD2,TRBV2,CASSEGAGVVQTQYF,TGTGCCAGCAGTGAAGGAGCGGGAGTAGTACAGACCCAGTACTTC
TRBJ2-5,-,TRBD2,TRBV19,CASSPRGSGSETQYF,TGTGCCAGTAGTCCCCGAGGGAGCGGGAGCGAGACCCAGTACTTC
TRBJ1-3,-,-,TRBV5-1,CASKYQVSGNTIYF,TGCGCCAGCAAATACCAGGTTTCTGGAAACACCATATATTTT
TRBJ1-6,-,-,TRBV19,CASTKEAYNSPLHF,TGTGCCAGTACGAAGGAGGCCTATAATTCACCCCTCCACTTT
TRBJ2-2,-,TRBD1,TRBV9,CASSPRGQGNTGELFF,TGTGCCAGCAGCCCCCGGGGACAGGGAAACACCGGGGAGCTGTTTTTT
TRBJ1-1,-,-,TRBV7-2,CASSFRTERDAAFF,TGTGCCAGCAGCTTCAGGACAGAAAGGGACGCAGCTTTCTTT
TRBJ2-2,once,-,TRBV6-1,CASSEIPLWTGELFF,TGTGCCAGCAGTGAAATCCCCCTTTGGACCGGGGAGCTGTTTTTT
TRBJ2-1,-,TRBD2,TRBV27,CASSLGLAGGSYNEQFF,TGTGCCAGCAGTTTAGGACTAGCGGGAGGGTCCTACAATGAGCAGTTCTTC
TRBJ1-2,-,-,TRBV2,CASSSGGLGYTF,TGTGCCAGCAGTAGCGGGGGACTGGGCTACACCTTC
TRBJ1-2,-,-,TRBV7-2,CASSLGIGGGYTF,TGTGCCAGCAGCTTAGGGATCGGGGGTGGCTACACCTTC
TRBJ2-7,-,TRBD2,TRBV6-6,CASRREGAYEQYF,TGTGCCAGCAGGCGGGAGGGCGCCTACGAGCAGTACTTC
TRBJ2-1,-,-,TRBV2,CASSRFGTRTYNEQFF,TGTGCCAGCAGTCGATTCGGGACCCGGACCTACAATGAGCAGTTCTTC
TRBJ2-7,few,TRBD2,TRBV28,CASRDRTSGRANEQYF,TGTGCCAGCAGGGACCGGACTAGCGGGAGGGCTAACGAGCAGTACTTC
TRBJ1-2,once,-,TRBV19,CASNLKVGPANYGYTF,TGTGCCAGTAACCTTAAGGTCGGACCAGCAAACTATGGCTACACCTTC
TRBJ2-3,-,-,TRBV4-2,CASSRLTSDTQYF,TGTGCCAGCAGCCGCCTAACGTCGGATACGCAGTATTTT
TRBJ2-5,-,-,TRBV7-1,CASSRGRQETQYF,TGTGCCAGCAGCCGAGGGAGGCAAGAGACCCAGTACTTC